Listed below are T cell receptor beta chains from one sample, sequenced in a study of early T cells in non-severe SARS-CoV-2 infection. In TCRdb, the 5' RACE reads were re-called with MiXCR into one record per CDR3 protein. Found here are more than 20,000 distinct CDR3 sequences, under 4.5% of them singletons; the top ten hold about 1.5%. Source material: whole blood. The origin of the receptors is an adult who was a healthcare worker with PCR-confirmed SARS-CoV-2 infection or an uninfected control (not recorded which). Both conserved end residues are part of each CDR3. D genes are given only for firm matches. Not every row has a clone size; where given, it reads once, few, many or a size class.

d_gene | abundance | j_gene | v_gene | CDR3nt | CDR3aa
- | many | TRBJ2-5 | TRBV18 | TGTGCCAGCTCACCGGCGCCGGGAGAGACCCAGTACTTC | CASSPAPGETQYF
- | - | TRBJ2-3 | TRBV20-1 | TGCAGTGCTAGAGAGCCTCTCGCGGGGAGCACAGATACGCAGTATTTT | CSAREPLAGSTDTQYF
TRBD1 | many | TRBJ2-5 | TRBV3-1 | TGTGCCAGCAGCCGAGAAAAGGACAGGTTTCGAAAAGAGACCCAGTACTTC | CASSREKDRFRKETQYF
TRBD1 | once | TRBJ2-7 | TRBV7-8 | TGTGCCAGCAGCTCCCAAACGGCCAGGGGGCTTAACGAGCAGTACTTC | CASSSQTARGLNEQYF
- | many | TRBJ2-7 | TRBV9 | TGTGCCAGCAGCATAAGTGGACATACCTCCTACGAGCAGTACTTC | CASSISGHTSYEQYF
- | many | TRBJ1-3 | TRBV11-2 | TGTGCCAGCAGCTCCATCCCCTCTGGAAACACCATATATTTT | CASSSIPSGNTIYF
TRBD2 | many | TRBJ2-2 | TRBV12-3/TRBV12-4 | TGTGCCAGCAGAGTCGGGGGGGCCGGCGGGGAGCTGTTTTTT | CASRVGGAGGELFF
TRBD1 | many | TRBJ2-7 | TRBV7-8 | TGTGCCAGCAGCCCCGGGACAGGAGGCTCCTACGAGCAGTACTTC | CASSPGTGGSYEQYF
- | few | TRBJ2-3 | TRBV6-1 | TGTGCCAGCAGTGATTCGCGGGGACACACGGATACGCAGTATTTT | CASSDSRGHTDTQYF
TRBD1 | many | TRBJ1-2 | TRBV27 | TGTGCCAGCAGTTCAAGGGGGCGCTCGGATGGCTACACCTTC | CASSSRGRSDGYTF
- | many | TRBJ1-6 | TRBV30 | TGTGCCTGGAGTGTACGGGGAAATGATTCACCCCTCCACTTT | CAWSVRGNDSPLHF
- | many | TRBJ2-7 | TRBV7-2 | TGTGCCAGCAGCTTAGGAGTGGGGCGCTACGAGCAGTACTTC | CASSLGVGRYEQYF
- | many | TRBJ2-5 | TRBV7-8 | TGTGCCAGCAAGGCCGGGCCGGAAGAAGAGACCCAGTACTTC | CASKAGPEEETQYF
- | many | TRBJ2-3 | TRBV9 | TGTGCCAGCAGCGTAGCCGTAGGAGGGCACACAGATACGCAGTATTTT | CASSVAVGGHTDTQYF
- | few | TRBJ2-4 | TRBV6-1 | TGTGCCAGCAGTGATGCCTATAAATCGGGAGACATCACCAACATTCAGTACTTC | CASSDAYKSGDITNIQYF
TRBD2 | many | TRBJ2-7 | TRBV20-1 | TGCAGTGCTCCGGGCGGGGGATCCTACGAGCAGTACTTC | CSAPGGGSYEQYF